The rows below give T cell receptor beta chains drawn from one sample of a study of blood T cell repertoires in COVID-19. Assay: immunoSEQ multiplex PCR; the TCRdb copy retains only in-frame clones and omits some. The table shows 200,000 to 250,000 clones, with about 80% occurring only once. Material: peripheral blood. The receptors derive from a woman of 80 years or more with COVID-19, enrolled during active disease. The CDR3 runs from the conserved cysteine through the conserved F or W. The order of the fields is J gene, clone size, D gene, V gene, CDR3 protein, CDR3 DNA. The D gene is left open where the match is weak. For some rows the clone size is stated as once, few or many, or as a class when expanded; others skip it.

J: TRBJ2-2
size: .
D: .
V: TRBV18
CDR3: CASSPLAVNTGELFF
DNA: TGTGCCAGCTCACCACTAGCGGTAAACACCGGGGAGCTGTTTTTT

J: TRBJ2-7
size: .
D: .
V: TRBV5-6
CDR3: CASSVTLPGEQYF
DNA: TGTGCCAGCAGCGTAACACTCCCGGGGGAGCAGTACTTC

J: TRBJ2-5
size: .
D: .
V: TRBV7-7
CDR3: CASSLTAARQETQYF
DNA: TGTGCTAGCAGCTTAACCGCGGCTAGGCAAGAGACCCAGTACTTC

J: TRBJ2-1
size: once
D: .
V: TRBV5-1
CDR3: CASSLEGSGEQFF
DNA: TGCGCCAGCAGCTTGGAAGGGAGTGGTGAGCAGTTCTTC

J: TRBJ2-1
size: .
D: TRBD2
V: TRBV19
CDR3: CASSTGTSGGSLYNEQFF
DNA: TGTGCCAGTAGTACCGGGACTAGCGGGGGGAGCCTTTACAATGAGCAGTTCTTC

J: TRBJ2-1
size: .
D: TRBD1
V: TRBV5-4
CDR3: CASSSTGGAYNEQFF
DNA: TGTGCCAGCAGCTCTACAGGGGGCGCTTACAATGAGCAGTTCTTC

J: TRBJ2-6
size: .
D: .
V: TRBV19
CDR3: CATRDTSSGANVLTF
DNA: TGTGCCACCAGGGACACCTCCTCTGGGGCCAACGTCCTGACTTTC

J: TRBJ2-1
size: few
D: .
V: TRBV19
CDR3: CASSISGGPNEQFF
DNA: TGTGCCAGTAGTATTTCGGGGGGCCCCAATGAGCAGTTCTTC

J: TRBJ2-2
size: .
D: .
V: TRBV5-4
CDR3: CASRRGLPNTGELFF
DNA: TGTGCCAGCCGACGGGGACTTCCGAACACCGGGGAGCTGTTTTTT

J: TRBJ1-2
size: .
D: .
V: TRBV28
CDR3: CASTTGGGAGYTF
DNA: TGTGCCAGCACCACAGGAGGAGGGGCAGGCTACACCTTC

J: TRBJ2-7
size: .
D: .
V: TRBV5-4
CDR3: CASSLVPQGSSEQYF
DNA: TGTGCCAGCAGCTTGGTGCCCCAGGGGAGCTCCGAGCAGTACTTC

J: TRBJ2-7
size: many
D: .
V: TRBV5-4
CDR3: CASSLDLGGQYF
DNA: TGTGCCAGCAGCTTGGACCTCGGTGGGCAGTACTTC

J: TRBJ2-7
size: .
D: .
V: TRBV6-5
CDR3: CASSYGGRFYEQYF
DNA: TGTGCCAGCAGTTACGGAGGAAGGTTCTACGAGCAGTACTTC

J: TRBJ1-1
size: once
D: TRBD1
V: TRBV19
CDR3: CASSYGTDDEAFF
DNA: TGTGCCAGTAGCTATGGGACAGACGACGAAGCTTTCTTT

J: TRBJ2-5
size: .
D: .
V: TRBV6-6
CDR3: CASMRQAETQYF
DNA: TGTGCCAGCATGAGACAGGCGGAGACCCAGTACTTC

J: TRBJ2-3
size: .
D: .
V: TRBV5-1
CDR3: CASSLSSALDTQYF
DNA: TGCGCCAGCAGCCTGAGCAGCGCACTGGATACGCAGTATTTT

J: TRBJ1-2
size: .
D: .
V: TRBV12-3/TRBV12-4
CDR3: CASSLTGRYSF
DNA: TGTGCCAGCAGTTTGACAGGCCGGTACTCCTTC

J: TRBJ2-1
size: few
D: TRBD1
V: TRBV19
CDR3: CASSISGGAGDEQFF
DNA: TGTGCCAGTAGTATATCAGGGGGCGCGGGTGATGAGCAGTTCTTC

J: TRBJ2-5
size: .
D: .
V: TRBV6-1
CDR3: CASSEYRRVQETQYF
DNA: TGTGCCAGCAGTGAATATAGGCGGGTACAAGAGACCCAGTACTTC

J: TRBJ2-2
size: .
D: .
V: TRBV27
CDR3: CASSDPGSPLRLFF
DNA: TGTGCCAGCAGTGACCCGGGATCCCCATTGCGGCTGTTTTTT

J: TRBJ1-5
size: .
D: TRBD1
V: TRBV19
CDR3: CASSIAGQGRGQPQHF
DNA: TGTGCCAGTAGTATAGCGGGACAGGGTCGGGGTCAGCCCCAGCATTTT

J: TRBJ2-7
size: .
D: TRBD1
V: TRBV5-1
CDR3: CASSLVRQGYEQYF
DNA: TGCGCCAGCAGCTTGGTCAGACAGGGTTACGAGCAGTACTTC